This T cell receptor beta chain was sequenced during a study of CD8 T cells in Susac syndrome. TEMRA cells were FACS-enriched, unlike CD8+ and CD4+ T cells, which were negatively isolated. Reverse transcription used about 0.45 to 1 ug RNA and random hexamers. TCRdb re-called the immunoSEQ multiplex PCR reads with MiXCR, one entry per CDR3 protein. The table includes approximately 120,000 distinct CDR3 sequences, around 96% detected once. Study-level results: It was acknowledged in the study that its TCR sequencing and HLA analysis involved a relatively small number of individuals.

This clonotype was counted a single time. Antigen specificity is unknown. The CDR3 is made up of 13 amino acids. Looked up from germline, CDR1 is LGHDT and CDR2 is YNNKEL (reference sequence). V lost 6 bases, J lost 4 bases, and 10 bases lay in between. The origin of this receptor is a human donor in good health. Material for sequencing was CD4+ T cells from PBMCs. This chain uses TRBV3-1 with TRBJ2-1, with D possibly being TRBD1 (5 bases). The CDR3 DNA is TGTGCCAGCAGAGCCGACAGATACAATGAGCAGTTCTTC. It encodes CASRADRYNEQFF.